The 25 T cell receptor beta chains below come from one sample, sequenced in a study of T-cell reconstitution after alpha-beta-depleted transplantation in children. Broader study findings: The main origin of T-cell counts and diversity one year after transplant was newly produced T cells.

For TCRbeta, the library was prepared with unique molecular identifiers. Each CDR3 protein gets one entry after TCRdb re-called the PCR reads with MiXCR. The repertoire holds about 300,000 distinct CDR3 sequences, with 6% to 10% as singletons. Their antigen targets remain unknown. The starting material was peripheral blood, obtained 360 days after TCRalphabeta/CD19-depleted stem cell transplant. Receptors originate from a female patient aged 2-9 years who had a stem cell transplant for Fanconi anemia, so the T cells may come from the graft donor.

This CDR3 reads CSASSRGQETQYF. The CDR3, as DNA: TGCAGTGCTAGTTCCAGGGGACAAGAGACCCAGTACTTC. V gene TRBV20-1 combines with J gene TRBJ2-5; a possible D gene is TRBD1 (6 bases). The CDR3 spans 13 residues. Per the germline V gene, CDR1 is DFQATT and CDR2 is SNEGSKA (reference sequence). Trimming took 3 bases from V and 2 from J, leaving 10 bases between them.

This rearrangement joins TRBV6-5 to TRBJ2-1; tentatively, D is TRBD1 or TRBD2 (5 bases each). The germline CDR1 and CDR2 sequences are MNHEY and SVGAGI. The CDR3 has 13 residues. Deletions cut 3 bases from V and 8 bases from J, with 11 bases between. CDR3 bases: TGTGCCAGCAGTTATCCCCGAGGGGATGAGCAGTTCTTC. Residues: CASSYPRGDEQFF.

V usage is TRBV11-2 and J usage is TRBJ1-2; D remains unclear. The CDR3 covers 14 residues. The ends were cut back, 6 bases at V and 3 bases at J, with 14 bases in the middle. CDR1 and CDR2 from the germline V gene are SGHAT and FQNNGV. The CDR3 protein is CASSPRGEDYGYTF. The CDR3 DNA reads as TGTGCCAGCAGTCCCAGAGGTGAAGACTATGGCTACACCTTC.

This clonotype was detected ten times or more. The chain joins TRBV10-1 to TRBJ2-2; 9 bases agree with TRBD2. Germline V gene lookup returns CDR1 WNHNN and CDR2 SYGVQD (reference sequence). V shed 8 bases and J 0 bases; nucleotides not matched to a gene: 4. CDR3 length: 15 amino acids. This CDR3 is CASSLAGTNTGELFF. CDR3 bases: TGCGCCAGCTCCCTAGCGGGAACGAACACCGGGGAGCTGTTTTTT.

The V and J genes are TRBV5-1 and TRBJ1-4; 7 positions agree with TRBD1. V lost 8 bases, J lost 0 bases, and 13 bases stayed unmatched. CDR3 length: 17 residues. Germline CDR1 reads SGHRS; CDR2 reads YFSETQ. CDR3 sequence reads: CASRGLQTGATNEKLFF. CDR3 coding DNA: TGCGCCAGTAGAGGGCTACAAACAGGGGCAACTAATGAAAAACTGTTTTTT.

V and J are TRBV6-1 and TRBJ1-2, with unresolved D. V dropped 7 bases and J dropped 2 bases, with 14 bases sitting between them. The germline CDR1 and CDR2 sequences are MNHNS and SASEGT. This CDR3 has 14 amino acids. The CDR3 protein is CASIPGSTNYGYTF. The CDR3 DNA is TGTGCCAGCATCCCCGGGAGTACCAACTATGGCTACACCTTC.

This clonotype was counted many times. J is TRBJ2-7 and V is TRBV12-3 or TRBV12-4, with TRBD2 matching 10 bases. The CDR3 loop spans 17 amino acids. V trimming: 2 bases; J trimming: 2 bases; junction bases outside the gene matches: 9. The CDR3 DNA sequence: TGTGCCAGCAGTTTACTAGCGGGGGATTTGGGGCCCTACGAGCAGTACTTC. The encoded protein is CASSLLAGDLGPYEQYF.

This clonotype occurred a few times. The CDR3 region has the DNA TGTGCCAGCAGTTACGGCAGGCTTCCGGACGAGCAGTACTTC. Its protein product is CASSYGRLPDEQYF. The genes are TRBV6-2 or TRBV6-3 and TRBJ2-7, with no clear D. The CDR3 is 14 amino acids. The germline CDR1 and CDR2 sequences are MNHEY and SVGEGT. Trimming cost V 2 bases and J 5 bases, with 13 bases left between them.

The chain combines TRBV5-6 with TRBJ1-2; 7 bases map to TRBD1. This CDR3 has 15 amino acids. The germline V gene encodes CDR1 SGHDT and CDR2 YYEEEE. J gave up 5 bases and V 4 bases, and 11 bases lay outside the gene matches. The CDR3 nucleotides are TGTGCCAGCAGCCTACAACCGACAGGGAGATATGGCTACACCTTC. It codes for CASSLQPTGRYGYTF.

This clonotype was picked up many times. The genes are TRBV9 and TRBJ1-1; tentatively, D is TRBD1 (5 bases). This CDR3 contains 14 residues. Germline assignment: CDR1 SGDLS and CDR2 YYNGEE. V shed 4 bases and J shed 2 bases, with 12 bases lying between them. CDR3 protein: CASSQVGENTEAFF. The CDR3 nucleotides read TGTGCCAGCAGCCAAGTAGGGGAAAACACTGAAGCTTTCTTT. Drawing the rest from reference TRBV9 and TRBJ1-1, the complete variable domain is DSGVTQTPKHLITATGQRVTLRCSPRSGDLSVYWYQQSLDQGLQFLIQYYNGEERAKGNILERFSAQQFPDLHSELNLSSLELGDSALYFCASSQVGENTEAFFGQGTRLTVV.

The sample holds many counts of this clonotype. The chain uses TRBV6-5 and TRBJ1-4; 8 nucleotides match TRBD1. The CDR3 extends over 14 amino acids. Germline CDR1 MNHEY, CDR2 SVGAGI. Trimming removed 4 bases from V and 6 bases from J; junction bases left unmatched: 4. CDR3 nucleotide sequence: TGTGCCAGCAGTTTACAGGGGGTTTATGAAAAACTGTTTTTT. Protein: CASSLQGVYEKLFF.

The rearrangement links TRBV2 to TRBJ1-5, with a possible D match to TRBD1 (5 bases). V lost 7 bases and J 6 bases, leaving 22 bases between the germline ends. The CDR3 runs to 16 residues. Germline values: CDR1 SNHLY, CDR2 FYNNEI. The DNA for the CDR3 is TGTGCCAGCATGGGGCCCCTGAGGAAGCTTGGTCAGCCCCAGCATTTT. Translated, it gives CASMGPLRKLGQPQHF.

The V call is TRBV6-2 or TRBV6-3, the J call TRBJ2-6; D tentatively fits TRBD1 or TRBD2 (6 bases each). The CDR3 has 20 residues. Looked up from germline, CDR1 is MNHEY and CDR2 is SVGEGT. The V gene lost 2 bases and the J gene lost 0 bases, with 20 bases spanning the gap. The CDR3 DNA is TGTGCCAGCAGTTACCCTCTTTTAGGGGGGTCCAGCTCTGGGGCCAACGTCCTGACTTTC. Encoded protein: CASSYPLLGGSSSGANVLTF.

Many counts were recorded for this clonotype. This sequence joins TRBV12-3 or TRBV12-4 and TRBJ2-5, with D tentatively TRBD1 (6 bases). The CDR3 runs to 16 residues. Trimming removed 5 bases at V and 2 bases at J, with 18 bases between. The CDR3 spells CASSDHRARGQETQYF. The CDR3 coding sequence is TGTGCCAGCAGTGACCACAGGGCACGCGGGCAAGAGACCCAGTACTTC.

This clonotype appeared many times. This sequence joins TRBV5-1 and TRBJ2-2, with D unclear. CDR3 length: 13 amino acids. Trimming cost V 4 bases and J 4 bases, with 8 bases left between them. CDR1 and CDR2 (germline): SGHRS, YFSETQ. For the CDR3, the DNA is TGCGCCAGCAGCCACCAGCCCACCGGGGAGCTGTTTTTT. Translating gives CASSHQPTGELFF.

This clonotype has a handful of counts. The chain is built from TRBV5-6 and TRBJ1-2; TRBD1 is a possible D gene (6 bases). The germline gives CDR1 SGHDT, CDR2 YYEEEE. The CDR3 is 15 amino acids. Trimming pared 4 bases from V and 0 bases from J, leaving 13 bases between. In nucleotides, the CDR3 is TGTGCCAGCAGCCGAGATTGGGGGCCTAACTATGGCTACACCTTC. Its translation is CASSRDWGPNYGYTF.

This clonotype came up a few times. The chain combines TRBV6-2 or TRBV6-3 with TRBJ2-5; D is perhaps TRBD2 (5 bases). CDR1 and CDR2 (germline): MNHEY, SVGEGT. Trimming pared 2 bases from V and 2 bases from J, leaving 9 bases between. The CDR3 consists of 14 residues. The DNA of the CDR3 is TGTGCCAGCAGTTACAATCGCGGGCAAGAGACCCAGTACTTC. It codes for CASSYNRGQETQYF.

The rearrangement uses TRBV2 and TRBJ2-3; tentative D call: TRBD2 (6 bases). The CDR3 consists of 16 residues. Looked up from germline, CDR1 is SNHLY and CDR2 is FYNNEI. Trimming pared 0 bases from V and 2 bases from J, leaving 12 bases between. CDR3 coding DNA: TGTGCCAGCAGTGAAGCTCGGGAGCGTTACACAGATACGCAGTATTTT. Encoded protein: CASSEARERYTDTQYF. Based on the CDR3 plus reference TRBV2 and TRBJ2-3, the full variable domain is EPEVTQTPSHQVTQMGQEVILRCVPISNHLYFYWYRQILGQKVEFLVSFYNNEISEKSEIFDDQFSVERPDGSNFTLKIRSTKLEDSAMYFCASSEARERYTDTQYFGPGTRLTVL.

The table lists this clonotype with a few counts. CDR3 DNA: TGCGCCAGCAGCTTGCCTGTATTTGGGGTCGGCTACACCTTC. This encodes CASSLPVFGVGYTF. The chain employs TRBV5-1 and TRBJ1-2; no clear D gene. Looked up from germline, CDR1 is SGHRS and CDR2 is YFSETQ. There are 14 residues in the CDR3. V lost 1 base and J 8 bases, leaving 15 bases between the germline ends.

This chain joins TRBV14 and TRBJ1-4; weak D call: TRBD1 (6 bases). CDR1 and CDR2 from the germline V gene are SGHDN and FVKESK. There are 15 residues in the CDR3. Trimming removed 4 bases from V and 8 bases from J, with 17 bases in between. CDR3 nucleotide sequence: TGTGCCAGCAGCCCCAGGGGCGGAGGCGGGGAAAAACTGTTTTTT. This codes for CASSPRGGGGEKLFF.

The chain links TRBV5-1 to TRBJ1-4; weak D call: TRBD1 (5 bases). V dropped 4 bases and J dropped 0 bases, with 19 bases sitting between them. The length of the CDR3 is 18 residues. From germline, CDR1 is SGHRS and CDR2 YFSETQ. In DNA form, the CDR3 reads TGCGCCAGCAGCGCGGGAGGGGCAATAGTTGCAACTAATGAAAAACTGTTTTTT. This gives the protein CASSAGGAIVATNEKLFF.

The sample holds many counts of this clonotype. V is TRBV12-3 or TRBV12-4 and J is TRBJ2-7; no firm D call. The length of the CDR3 is 13 residues. V was pared by 4 bases and J by 1 base, with 8 bases between. The CDR3 sequence: CASSSPGSYEQYF. The CDR3 coding sequence is TGTGCCAGCAGTTCACCTGGTTCCTACGAGCAGTACTTC.

As concerns this clonotype: This may stem from a read error, because a much larger clone lies one nucleotide away. In nucleotides, the CDR3 is TGTGCCGCCAGCAGAGATCGAGCAGGCTCCTACGAGCAGTACGTC. Protein product: CAASRDRAGSYEQYV. J is TRBJ2-7 and V is TRBV15, with D unresolved. The CDR3 has 15 residues. Per germline, CDR1 LNHNV and CDR2 YYDKDF (reference sequence).

The rearrangement links TRBV7-9 to TRBJ1-4; TRBD1 agrees at 10 bases. Germline trimming cut 1 base from V and 8 bases from J; bases unmatched to any gene: 7. Germline loops: CDR1 SEHNR, CDR2 FQNEAQ (reference sequence). This CDR3 comprises 16 residues. CDR3 bases: TGTGCCAGCAGCTTAGGGACAGGGGGGACGAGAGAAAAACTGTTTTTT. Protein sequence: CASSLGTGGTREKLFF.

There are many counts of this clonotype. The V and J genes are TRBV3-1 and TRBJ2-6, with D perhaps matching TRBD2 (5 bases). Germline V gene lookup returns CDR1 LGHDT and CDR2 YNNKEL (reference sequence). The CDR3 totals 18 residues. V lost 0 bases to trimming and J lost 0 bases, with 12 bases between them. CDR3 sequence reads: CASSQESGAYSGANVLTF. CDR3 in DNA: TGTGCCAGCAGCCAAGAAAGCGGAGCTTACTCTGGGGCCAACGTCCTGACTTTC.